This T cell receptor beta chain was found in a study of identical twins. This clonotype has a count of ten or more. This CDR3 is built from 16 residues. Trimming at V came to 3 bases and at J to 0 bases, leaving 7 bases not matched to a gene. Looked up from germline, CDR1 is MDHEN and CDR2 is SYDVKM. Template switching added a universal primer site, and cDNA bore unique molecular identifiers. TCRdb analysed the 5' RACE reads with MiXCR anew, one entry per CDR3 protein. This table holds hundreds of thousands of distinct CDR3 sequences, roughly 6% found once. Sequencing was carried out using naive T cells sorted from blood. The genes are TRBV28 and TRBJ1-1; 7 bases are a match to TRBD1. This TCR derives from a man aged 18 to 29 in good health. CDR3 sequence reads: CASSFGTATLNTEAFF. Here the CDR3 DNA reads TGTGCCAGCAGTTTCGGGACAGCAACCTTGAACACTGAAGCTTTCTTT.